The sequence of this TCR beta chain was determined in a study of shared clonotypes between healthy human individuals. This clone was detected once. Its antigen is still unknown. Germline values: CDR1 SQVTM, CDR2 ANQGSEA. This CDR3 is 12 amino acids long. Between the trimmed V and J ends, which lost 7 bases and 6 bases, there was a span of 12 bases. Study findings and constraints: Clonotypes not shared had lower generation probabilities than those common to all four donors. Around 4.7% of naive CD4 clonotypes were shared across a few donors.

Every donor, a Caucasian adult, lived in Nashville, Tennessee. CD4+ cells yielded CD45RA+ naive and CD45RA-negative memory subsets. The data were produced by immunoSEQ multiplex PCR, yet TCRdb's version contains in-frame clones alone and is incomplete. The repertoire consists of a few million clones, with roughly 93% occurring once and the leading ten covering approximately 0.4%. This TCR was sampled from a man aged 18 to 29 in good health. Some clones in this sample may be carry-over from other donors' samples. Sequencing used naive CD4+ T cells from PBMCs. Subset given: CD45RA+ positively selected. The chain has TRBV29-1 and TRBJ1-4; D is unclear. CDR3 DNA: TGCAGCGCCTGGGGTGGGGATGAAAAACTGTTTTTT. Translated: CSAWGGDEKLFF.